These T cell receptor beta chains were read from a single sample in a study of shared clonotypes between healthy human individuals. Method: immunoSEQ multiplex PCR; TCRdb's copy keeps in-frame clones and lacks some. The profile covers over a million clones, with just under 99% appearing a single time and approximately 0.38% taken by the ten largest. What was sequenced was naive CD4+ T cells sorted from blood. These TCRs come from a man aged 25 to 40 in good health. The CDR3 runs from the conserved cysteine through the conserved F or W. Fields, in order: CDR3 DNA, CDR3 protein, V gene, clone size, D gene, J gene. A D gene is named only where the DNA matches it firmly. Clone size appears in some rows only: once, few, many, or a class for an expanded clone.

TGTGCCATCAGTGAGTCGAATAAATGGCGGGAGGCCGCCTACGAGCAGTACTTC CAISESNKWREAAYEQYF TRBV10-3 - TRBD2 TRBJ2-7
TGTGCCAGCTCACCCACTCGGGACACCGACTATGGCTACACCTTC CASSPTRDTDYGYTF TRBV18 - - TRBJ1-2
TGTGCCAGCAGCAAAGGGACAATTGGCGAGCAGTACTTC CASSKGTIGEQYF TRBV21-1 - - TRBJ2-7
TGCAGCGTTGTCAGGGCCCAAGAGACCCAGTACTTC CSVVRAQETQYF TRBV29-1 - - TRBJ2-5
TGTGCCAGCAGCCGTTCCGGGACAGGGGGGACCCAGTACTTC CASSRSGTGGTQYF TRBV5-8 - TRBD1 TRBJ2-5
TGTGCCAGCAGCTTCATAGCGGGGAGCTCCTACAATGAGCAGTTCTTC CASSFIAGSSYNEQFF TRBV7-6 once TRBD2 TRBJ2-1
TGTGCCAGCAGTCTCCGGACTATGCAAGATACGCAGTATTTT CASSLRTMQDTQYF TRBV27 - - TRBJ2-3
TGTGCCAGCATAGGCTCAGGGCTCGGCTACGAGCAGTACTTC CASIGSGLGYEQYF TRBV28 - - TRBJ2-7
TGTGCCAGCAGCTTGTTGCCCAATGAGCAGTTCTTC CASSLLPNEQFF TRBV13 - - TRBJ2-1
TGTGCCAGCAGCGTCGGCACGACCTCCTACGAGCAGTACTTC CASSVGTTSYEQYF TRBV9 - - TRBJ2-7
TGTGCCAGCCGGGGAGCAGATACGCAGTATTTT CASRGADTQYF TRBV9 once - TRBJ2-3
TGTGCCAGCTCACATGTGACAGGTTTGAATCAGCCCCAGCATTTT CASSHVTGLNQPQHF TRBV18 - - TRBJ1-5